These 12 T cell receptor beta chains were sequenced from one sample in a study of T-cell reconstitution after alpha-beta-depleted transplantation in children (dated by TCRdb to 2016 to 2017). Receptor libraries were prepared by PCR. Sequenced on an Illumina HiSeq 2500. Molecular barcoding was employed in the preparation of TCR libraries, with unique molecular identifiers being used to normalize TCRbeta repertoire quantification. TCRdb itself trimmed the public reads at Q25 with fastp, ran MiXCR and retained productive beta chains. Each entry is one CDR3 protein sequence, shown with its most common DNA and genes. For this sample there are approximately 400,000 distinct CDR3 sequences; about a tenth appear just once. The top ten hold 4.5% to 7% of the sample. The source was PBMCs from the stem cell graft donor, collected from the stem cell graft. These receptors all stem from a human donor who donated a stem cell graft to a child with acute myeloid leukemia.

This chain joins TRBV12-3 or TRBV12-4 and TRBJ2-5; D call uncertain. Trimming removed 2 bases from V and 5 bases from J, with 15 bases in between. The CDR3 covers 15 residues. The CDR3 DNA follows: TGTGCCAGCAGTTTAAGGCAGGCGCCTTCGGAGACCCAGTACTTC. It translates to CASSLRQAPSETQYF.

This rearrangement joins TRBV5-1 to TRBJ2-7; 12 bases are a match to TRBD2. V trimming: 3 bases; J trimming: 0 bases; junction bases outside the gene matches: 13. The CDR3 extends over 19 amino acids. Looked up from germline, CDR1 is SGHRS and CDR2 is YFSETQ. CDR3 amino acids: CASSSQPGLAGLSSYEQYF. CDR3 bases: TGCGCCAGCAGCTCACAACCGGGACTAGCGGGTTTGAGCTCCTACGAGCAGTACTTC.

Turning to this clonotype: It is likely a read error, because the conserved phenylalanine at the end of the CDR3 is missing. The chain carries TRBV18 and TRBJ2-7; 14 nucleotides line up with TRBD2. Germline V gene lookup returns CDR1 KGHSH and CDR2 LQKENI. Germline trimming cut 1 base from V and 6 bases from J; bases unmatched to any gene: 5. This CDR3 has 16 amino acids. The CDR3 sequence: CASSPLGTSGRSEQYS. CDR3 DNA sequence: TGTGCCAGCTCACCACTCGGGACTAGCGGGAGAAGCGAGCAGTACTCC.

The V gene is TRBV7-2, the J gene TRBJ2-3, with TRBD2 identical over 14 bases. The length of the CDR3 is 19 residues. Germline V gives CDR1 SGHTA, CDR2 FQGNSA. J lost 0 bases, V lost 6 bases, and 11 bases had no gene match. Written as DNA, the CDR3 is TGTGCCAGCAGTGTAGCCCGACTAGCGGGAGGGCCTAGCACAGATACGCAGTATTTT. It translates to CASSVARLAGGPSTDTQYF.

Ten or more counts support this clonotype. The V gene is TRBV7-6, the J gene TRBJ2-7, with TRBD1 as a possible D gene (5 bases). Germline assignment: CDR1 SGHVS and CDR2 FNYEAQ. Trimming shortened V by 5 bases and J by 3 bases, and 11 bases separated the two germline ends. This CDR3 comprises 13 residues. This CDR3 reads CASSPTGFYEQYF. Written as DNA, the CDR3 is TGTGCCAGCAGCCCAACAGGTTTCTACGAGCAGTACTTC.

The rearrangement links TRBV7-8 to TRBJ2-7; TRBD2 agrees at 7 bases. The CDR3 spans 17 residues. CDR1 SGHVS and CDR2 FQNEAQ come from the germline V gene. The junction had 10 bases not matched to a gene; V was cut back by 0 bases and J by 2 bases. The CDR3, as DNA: TGTGCCAGCAGCTTAGCTTTAGCTAGCGGATACACCTACGAGCAGTACTTC. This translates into CASSLALASGYTYEQYF.

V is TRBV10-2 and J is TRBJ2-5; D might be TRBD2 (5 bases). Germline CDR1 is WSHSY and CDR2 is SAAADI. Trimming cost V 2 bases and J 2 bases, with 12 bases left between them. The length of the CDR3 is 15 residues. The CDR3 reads CASSEGRVKQETQYF. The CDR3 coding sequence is TGCGCCAGCAGTGAGGGGCGGGTGAAACAAGAGACCCAGTACTTC.

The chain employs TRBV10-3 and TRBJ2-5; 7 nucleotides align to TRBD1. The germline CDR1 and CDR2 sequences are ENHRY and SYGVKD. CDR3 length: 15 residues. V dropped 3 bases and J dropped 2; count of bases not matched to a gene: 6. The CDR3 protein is CAISDSVRGQETQYF. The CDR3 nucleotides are TGTGCCATCAGTGACTCAGTCAGGGGGCAAGAGACCCAGTACTTC.

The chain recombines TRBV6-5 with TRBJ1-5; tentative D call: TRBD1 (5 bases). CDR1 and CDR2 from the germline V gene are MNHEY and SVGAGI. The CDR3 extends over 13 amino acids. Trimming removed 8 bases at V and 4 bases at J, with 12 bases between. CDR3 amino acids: CASWSDNNQPQHF. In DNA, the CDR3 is TGTGCCAGCTGGTCGGACAATAATCAGCCCCAGCATTTT.

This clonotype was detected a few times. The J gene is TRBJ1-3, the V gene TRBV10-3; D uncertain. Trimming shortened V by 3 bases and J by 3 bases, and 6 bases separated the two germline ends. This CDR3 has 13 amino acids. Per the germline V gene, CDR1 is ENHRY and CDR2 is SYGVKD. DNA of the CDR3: TGTGCCATCAGTGATCCGATTGGAAACACCATATATTTT. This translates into CAISDPIGNTIYF.

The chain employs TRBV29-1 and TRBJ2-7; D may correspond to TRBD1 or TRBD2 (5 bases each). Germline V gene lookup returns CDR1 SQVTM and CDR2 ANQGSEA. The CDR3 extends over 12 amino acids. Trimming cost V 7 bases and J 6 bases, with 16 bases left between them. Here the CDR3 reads CSGIWGFGEQYF. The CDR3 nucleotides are TGCAGCGGGATTTGGGGGTTCGGCGAGCAGTACTTC.

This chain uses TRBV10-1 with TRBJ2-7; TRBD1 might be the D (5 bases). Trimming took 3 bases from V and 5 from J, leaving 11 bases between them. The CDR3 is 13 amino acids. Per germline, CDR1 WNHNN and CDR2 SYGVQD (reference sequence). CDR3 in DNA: TGCGCCAGCAGTGAATCAGGGTCGGACGAGCAGTACGTC. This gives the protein CASSESGSDEQYV.